The sequence of this TCR beta chain was determined in a study of OX40 agonist ivuxolimab in advanced cancers. V dropped 0 bases and J dropped 8 bases, with 11 bases sitting between them. Per germline, CDR1 SGDLS and CDR2 YYNGEE. The CDR3 consists of 14 residues. Produced via immunoSEQ multiplex PCR; TCRdb's table is partial and in-frame only. The repertoire has roughly 100,000 clones, 80% to 90% of them found once; the top ten carry 1.1%. This TCR was sampled from an adult with an advanced solid tumor such as melanoma, head and neck, liver or kidney cancer. This specimen consisted of CD4+ or CD8+ T cells sorted from blood, obtained in a trial of the OX40 agonist ivuxolimab. The chain uses TRBV9 and TRBJ1-4; D is perhaps TRBD1 (5 bases). In DNA, the CDR3 is TGTGCCAGCAGCGTAGATGCAGGGCCCGAAAAACTGTTTTTT. Protein: CASSVDAGPEKLFF. The variable domain in full, with the rest retrieved from reference TRBV9 and TRBJ1-4, is DSGVTQTPKHLITATGQRVTLRCSPRSGDLSVYWYQQSLDQGLQFLIQYYNGEERAKGNILERFSAQQFPDLHSELNLSSLELGDSALYFCASSVDAGPEKLFFGSGTQLSVL.